This T cell receptor beta chain originates from a study of T cell repertoires in cytomegalovirus infection. This clonotype was found a few times. Antigen specificity is unknown. MiXCR, run by TCRdb on the reads, gives a single entry per CDR3 protein. The table shows 340,000 or so distinct CDR3 sequences, with 20% to 30% occurring only once. This sample comprised cultured PBMCs, obtained from culture after CMV antigen stimulation. The sequence derives from a human donor in good health (CMV status not recorded). Some clones in this sample may be carry-over from other donors' samples.

CDR3 in amino acids: CASSQGLVGSNEKLFF. CDR3 sequence (DNA): TGTGCCAGCAGCCAGGGCCTAGTGGGTTCTAATGAAAAACTGTTTTTT. The chain employs TRBV14 and TRBJ1-4; the D is unclear. With 3 bases removed from V and 3 bases from J, the gap between germline ends came to 14 bases. CDR3 length: 16 residues. Germline V gene sequence: CDR1 SGHDN, CDR2 FVKESK.